These T cell receptor beta chains were read from a single sample in a study of beta chain features in type 1 diabetes. The assay was immunoSEQ multiplex PCR, and TCRdb's table has in-frame clones only and misses some. The sample comprises approximately 600,000 clones, around 11% of which are singletons, and approximately 0.11% rests with the top ten. The sequenced sample was naive CD4+ T cells from blood. These receptors were taken from a man younger than 45 with type 1 diabetes. Both conserved end residues are part of each CDR3. The D gene is left open where the match is weak. Expanded clones are given a class, and other clones once, few, many or no size at all.

>-|few|TRBJ2-3|TRBV5-1
TGCGCCAGCAGCTTGATGTCTCGCCGGGTCACAGATACGCAGTATTTT
CASSLMSRRVTDTQYF
>-|few|TRBJ2-3|TRBV5-1
TGCGCCAGCAGCTTGACTGGACAGATCAGGGATACGCAGTATTTT
CASSLTGQIRDTQYF
>-|-|TRBJ2-7|TRBV5-4
TGTGCCAGCAGCTTGGGGTCGGTTAACTACGAGCAGTACTTC
CASSLGSVNYEQYF
>-|-|TRBJ2-5|TRBV5-1
TGCGCCAGCAGGTATCGTGACAACCGGGAGACCCAGTACTTC
CASRYRDNRETQYF
>-|-|TRBJ1-1|TRBV9
TGTGCCAGCAGCGTAGGAGGGATCGGTGAAGCTTTCTTT
CASSVGGIGEAFF
>-|few|TRBJ2-1|TRBV6-4
TGTGCCAGCAGTGACGGGGGGTCTGGTGAGCAGTTCTTC
CASSDGGSGEQFF
>-|few|TRBJ2-2|TRBV14
TGTGCCAGCAGCCAATCATACACCTCGGGCACCGGGGAGCTGTTTTTT
CASSQSYTSGTGELFF
>-|-|TRBJ2-7|TRBV4-3
TGCGCCAGCAGCCAAGAAGCTGGGACCTACGAGCAGTACTTC
CASSQEAGTYEQYF
>-|-|TRBJ1-6|TRBV18
TGTGCCAGCTCCCCACAACAGGGCAACAATTCACCCCTCCACTTT
CASSPQQGNNSPLHF
>-|few|TRBJ1-2|TRBV30
TGTGCCTGGAGCACCGGGACAACCAGACGGGGCACCTTC
CAWSTGTTRRGTF
>TRBD2|few|TRBJ2-5|TRBV9
TGTGCCAGCAGTGGAGCGGGGGGCCGGGAGACCCAGTACTTC
CASSGAGGRETQYF
>-|-|TRBJ2-2|TRBV29-1
TGCAGCGTTGGTCGGGGTGGAGACACCGGGGAGCTGTTTTTT
CSVGRGGDTGELFF
>TRBD1|few|TRBJ1-5|TRBV30
TGTGCCTGGAGTGCCTTGGACAGGGGGTCAGGTCAGCCCCAGCATTTT
CAWSALDRGSGQPQHF
>-|few|TRBJ2-2|TRBV30
TGTGCCTGGAGTGTTCGGAAGGGTCGGGAAACCGGGGAGCTGTTTTTT
CAWSVRKGRETGELFF
>-|-|TRBJ1-2|TRBV28
TGTGCCAGCAGTGCTCTCTATGGCTACACCTTC
CASSALYGYTF
>-|few|TRBJ2-2|TRBV18
TGTGCCAGCTCACCGCGCCAGAACACCGGGGAGCTGTTTTTT
CASSPRQNTGELFF
>-|-|TRBJ1-4|TRBV7-8
TGTGCCAGCAGCGTCGGGTCTGATAATGAAAAACTGTTTTTT
CASSVGSDNEKLFF
>-|-|TRBJ1-1|TRBV6-1
TGTGCCAGCAGGCATTATGTCACTGAAGCTTTCTTT
CASRHYVTEAFF
>-|few|TRBJ1-5|TRBV9
TGTGCCAGCAGCGAGACCCCCAAGGAGTTGCCCCAGCATTTT
CASSETPKELPQHF
>TRBD1|few|TRBJ1-2|TRBV28
TGTGCCAGCAGTTCCGGGACAGTCCTCTATGGCTACACCTTC
CASSSGTVLYGYTF
>TRBD1|-|TRBJ1-4|TRBV6-1
TGTGCCAGCAGTGAAGGGTTGCCGACAGGGTTTGTTGAAAAACTGTTTTTT
CASSEGLPTGFVEKLFF
>-|-|TRBJ2-7|TRBV27
TGTGCCAGCAGTTCGGGACTGGGGCGACTCTACGAGCAGTACTTC
CASSSGLGRLYEQYF
>-|few|TRBJ1-2|TRBV7-2
TGTGCCAGCAGCTTAGATTTCCAGGGTTACGGCTACACCTTC
CASSLDFQGYGYTF
>-|-|TRBJ2-7|TRBV7-7
TGTGCCAGCAGCTTAGGGTCCCTCCAGGTACCTTACTCCTACGAGCAGTACTTC
CASSLGSLQVPYSYEQYF
>TRBD1|-|TRBJ1-4|TRBV9
TGTGCCAGCAGCGCCTCCTTAGGGGGACAGGTTAATGAAAAACTGTTTTTT
CASSASLGGQVNEKLFF
>TRBD1|-|TRBJ1-6|TRBV30
TGTGCCTGGAGTGTATTAACAGGGGGAAATAATTCACCCCTCCACTTT
CAWSVLTGGNNSPLHF
>-|few|TRBJ2-3|TRBV30
TGTGCCTGGAGTGTACTTGGGACCCGCACAGATACGCAGTATTTT
CAWSVLGTRTDTQYF
>TRBD1|-|TRBJ2-1|TRBV11-3
TGTGCCAGCAGCTTACGGGACAGGGGTTCTAATGAGCAGTTCTTC
CASSLRDRGSNEQFF
>TRBD1|few|TRBJ1-1|TRBV6-6
TGTGCCAGCATTCTCGGGACAGGGAAAACTGAAGCTTTCTTT
CASILGTGKTEAFF
>-|few|TRBJ2-5|TRBV10-3
TGTGCCATCAGGGACACTCTCCAAGAGACCCAGTACTTC
CAIRDTLQETQYF
>-|-|TRBJ1-5|TRBV5-4
TGTGCCAGCAGCTTGGAGCCGAGGCAGCCCCAGCATTTT
CASSLEPRQPQHF
>-|few|TRBJ1-1|TRBV9
TGTGCCAGCAGCCCGCCGACAGAAACTGAAGCTTTCTTT
CASSPPTETEAFF
>-|few|TRBJ1-6|TRBV28
TGTGCCAGCAGTTTATGGGGGGAAGGGCCTAATTCACCCCTCCACTTT
CASSLWGEGPNSPLHF
>-|-|TRBJ2-7|TRBV6-5
TGTGCCAGCAGTCGGTGGGAGCCCTACGAGCAGTACTTC
CASSRWEPYEQYF
>TRBD2|few|TRBJ2-1|TRBV19
TGTGCCAGTAGCCCCGGGGACTACAAGAAGCGGTTCTTC
CASSPGDYKKRFF
>-|-|TRBJ2-3|TRBV29-1
TGCAGCGTTGAAGTGGGCAGACACACAGATACGCAGTATTTT
CSVEVGRHTDTQYF
>-|-|TRBJ1-3|TRBV9
TGTGCCAGCAGCGTAAGCCCTACGGACTCTGGAAACACCATATATTTT
CASSVSPTDSGNTIYF
>-|few|TRBJ2-2|TRBV15
TGTGCCACCAGCAGCTCGGGACTCGGGCGCGGGGAGCTGTTTTTT
CATSSSGLGRGELFF
>-|many|TRBJ1-6|TRBV23-1
TGCGCCAGCACCACTTGGACGGATCCGGGAGTTTCACCCCTCCACTTT
CASTTWTDPGVSPLHF
>-|-|TRBJ1-6|TRBV10-3
TGTGCCATCAGTGATCGGGGCAGGGATAGTTCACCCCTCCACTTT
CAISDRGRDSSPLHF
>TRBD1|-|TRBJ1-2|TRBV6-1
TGTGCCAGCAGTGACGACAGGGGGGACCCCGCTAACTATGGCTACACCTTC
CASSDDRGDPANYGYTF
>-|few|TRBJ1-1|TRBV7-3
TGTGCCAGCAGCTTATCCGTCGAAACTGAAGCTTTCTTT
CASSLSVETEAFF
>TRBD1|-|TRBJ2-6|TRBV6-1
TGTGCCAGCAGTGAAGCGGGGACAGCTGGGGCCAACGTCCTGACTTTC
CASSEAGTAGANVLTF
>TRBD2|few|TRBJ2-3|TRBV19
TGTGCCAGTAGTATTAGCGGGGGGAGCACAGATACGCAGTATTTT
CASSISGGSTDTQYF
>-|-|TRBJ1-2|TRBV30
TGTGCCTGGAGTACTCAGGAGAACTATGGCTACACCTTC
CAWSTQENYGYTF
>TRBD2|few|TRBJ2-7|TRBV5-4
TGTGCCAGCAGCCCCGGGGGGAGCGGGGGTACCTACGAGCAGTACTTC
CASSPGGSGGTYEQYF
>-|-|TRBJ1-1|TRBV6-6
TGTGCCAGCAGTTTACCAGTGAACACTGAAGCTTTCTTT
CASSLPVNTEAFF
>-|-|TRBJ2-3|TRBV6-5
TGTGCCAGCAGCAGAGGTTTGGGGGGTACGCAGTATTTT
CASSRGLGGTQYF
>-|few|TRBJ2-2|TRBV19
TGTGCCAGTAGTATATTGTTGAACACCGGGGAGCTGTTTTTT
CASSILLNTGELFF
>-|few|TRBJ2-3|TRBV28
TGTGCCAGCAGGGGGAGGCAAGTCGAGACAGATACGCAGTATTTT
CASRGRQVETDTQYF
>-|-|TRBJ2-5|TRBV30
TGTGCCTGGAGTTCGGAGGGGGAGACCCAGTACTTC
CAWSSEGETQYF
>-|-|TRBJ2-7|TRBV19
TGTGCCAGTAGGATAAGTGACGCCAGGGGACTCTCCTACGAGCAGTACTTC
CASRISDARGLSYEQYF
>-|few|TRBJ2-3|TRBV30
TGTGCCTGGAGTGTAGGGGGTTCCACAGATACGCAGTATTTT
CAWSVGGSTDTQYF
>-|-|TRBJ2-3|TRBV29-1
TGCAGCCTCGGTGGGGTTGTCTCAGATACGCAGTATTTT
CSLGGVVSDTQYF
>TRBD1|-|TRBJ1-5|TRBV10-3
TGCGCCACTGGGACAGGGGCCGCCCTGGGCAATCAGCCCCAGCATTTT
CATGTGAALGNQPQHF
>TRBD1|few|TRBJ2-2|TRBV2
TGTGCCAGCAGTGAATGGCAGGGGGCTGTCGGGGAGCTGTTTTTT
CASSEWQGAVGELFF
>-|few|TRBJ2-5|TRBV7-2
TGTGCCAGCAGCCCAACATCTTCACTAGGGGGGCAAGAGACCCAGTACTTC
CASSPTSSLGGQETQYF
>-|-|TRBJ1-2|TRBV5-4
TGTGCCAGCAGTCTACCAGGTTCCTATGGCTACACCTTC
CASSLPGSYGYTF
>-|-|TRBJ1-1|TRBV9
TGTGCCAGCAGTCGAGAAGCGATGAACACTGAAGCTTTCTTT
CASSREAMNTEAFF